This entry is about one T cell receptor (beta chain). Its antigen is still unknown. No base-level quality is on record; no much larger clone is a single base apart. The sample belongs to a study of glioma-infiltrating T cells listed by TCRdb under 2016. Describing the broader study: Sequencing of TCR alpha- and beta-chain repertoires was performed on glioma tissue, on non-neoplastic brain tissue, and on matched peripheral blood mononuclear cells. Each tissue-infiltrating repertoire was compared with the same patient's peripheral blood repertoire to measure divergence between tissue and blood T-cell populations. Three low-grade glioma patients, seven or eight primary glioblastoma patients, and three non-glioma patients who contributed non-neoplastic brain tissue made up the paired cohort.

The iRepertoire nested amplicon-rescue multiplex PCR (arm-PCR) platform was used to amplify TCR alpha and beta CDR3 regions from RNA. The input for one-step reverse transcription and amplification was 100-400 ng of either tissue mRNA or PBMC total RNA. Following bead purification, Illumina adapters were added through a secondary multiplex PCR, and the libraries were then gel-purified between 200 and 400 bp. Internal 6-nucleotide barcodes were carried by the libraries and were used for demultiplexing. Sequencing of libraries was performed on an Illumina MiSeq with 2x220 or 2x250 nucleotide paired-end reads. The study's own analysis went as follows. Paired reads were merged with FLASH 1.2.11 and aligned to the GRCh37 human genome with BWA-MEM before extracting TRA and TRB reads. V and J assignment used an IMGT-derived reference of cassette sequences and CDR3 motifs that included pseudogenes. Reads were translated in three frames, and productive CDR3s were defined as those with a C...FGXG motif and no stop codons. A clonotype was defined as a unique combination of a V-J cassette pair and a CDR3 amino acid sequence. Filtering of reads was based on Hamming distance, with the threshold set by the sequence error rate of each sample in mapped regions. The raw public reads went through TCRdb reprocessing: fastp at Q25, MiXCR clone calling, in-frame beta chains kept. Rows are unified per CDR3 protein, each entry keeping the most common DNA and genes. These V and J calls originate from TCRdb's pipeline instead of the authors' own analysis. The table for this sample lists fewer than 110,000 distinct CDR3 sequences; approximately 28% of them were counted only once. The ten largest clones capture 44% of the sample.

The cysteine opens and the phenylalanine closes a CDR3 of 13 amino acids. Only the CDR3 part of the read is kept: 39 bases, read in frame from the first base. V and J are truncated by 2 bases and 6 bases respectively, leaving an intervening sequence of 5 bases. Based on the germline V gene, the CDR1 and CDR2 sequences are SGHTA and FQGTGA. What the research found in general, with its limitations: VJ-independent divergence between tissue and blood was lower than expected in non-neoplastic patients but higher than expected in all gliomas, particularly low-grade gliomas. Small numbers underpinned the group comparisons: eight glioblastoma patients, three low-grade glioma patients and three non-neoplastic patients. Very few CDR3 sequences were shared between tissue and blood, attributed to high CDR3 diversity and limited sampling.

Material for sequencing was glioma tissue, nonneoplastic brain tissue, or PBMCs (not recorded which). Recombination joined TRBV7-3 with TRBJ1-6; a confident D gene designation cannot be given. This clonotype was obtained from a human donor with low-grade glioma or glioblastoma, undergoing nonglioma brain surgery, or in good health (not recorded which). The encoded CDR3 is CASSLHINSPLHF. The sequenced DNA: TGTGCCAGCAGCTTACATATTAATTCACCCCTCCACTTT.